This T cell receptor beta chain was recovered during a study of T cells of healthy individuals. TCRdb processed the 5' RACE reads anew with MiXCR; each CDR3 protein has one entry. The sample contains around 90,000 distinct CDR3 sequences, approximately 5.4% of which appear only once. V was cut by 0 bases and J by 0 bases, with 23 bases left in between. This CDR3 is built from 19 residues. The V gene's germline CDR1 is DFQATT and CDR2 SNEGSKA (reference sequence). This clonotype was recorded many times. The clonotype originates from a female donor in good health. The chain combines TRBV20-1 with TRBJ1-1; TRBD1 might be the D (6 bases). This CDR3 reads CSARDLRYREARMNTEAFF. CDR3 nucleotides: TGCAGTGCTAGAGACCTAAGGTACAGGGAGGCCCGGATGAACACTGAAGCTTTCTTT.